A selection of T cell receptor beta chains follows, all from one sample in a study of blood T cell repertoires in COVID-19. Libraries were prepared by immunoSEQ multiplex PCR; TCRdb keeps only in-frame clonotypes and omits some of them. Of some 120,000 clones in the sample, around 89% are singletons; the top ten hold 15% to 20%. What was sequenced was peripheral blood. All receptors derive from a human donor with acute or convalescent COVID-19. The donor label of this sample is uncertain. The CDR3 runs from the conserved cysteine through the conserved F or W. Each record gives: D gene, clone size, J gene, V gene, CDR3 DNA, CDR3 protein. A D gene is named only where the DNA matches it firmly. Size is omitted from some rows. Given values are once, few, many or a class for expanded clones.

-,-,TRBJ2-1,TRBV28,TGTGCCAGCAGTTTTGGAGCGAGCTCCTACAATGAGCAGTTCTTC,CASSFGASSYNEQFF
-,-,TRBJ2-3,TRBV4-2,TGTGCCAGCAGCCAAGAGCGGGCCTTAGTAGATACGCAGTATTTT,CASSQERALVDTQYF
TRBD1,-,TRBJ2-2,TRBV9,TGTGCCAGCAGCTGGGGACAGGGGGTTACCGGGGAGCTGTTTTTT,CASSWGQGVTGELFF
TRBD1,-,TRBJ1-1,TRBV18,TGTGCCAGCTCACCACAGACCGTACAGGGGAAGAACACTGAAGCTTTCTTT,CASSPQTVQGKNTEAFF
TRBD2,-,TRBJ2-2,TRBV9,TGTGCCAGCAGCATAAGCGGGAGAGGCACCGGGGAGCTGTTTTTT,CASSISGRGTGELFF
-,-,TRBJ1-1,TRBV25-1,TGTGCCAGCAGTTTTTCCATCAACACTGAAGCTTTCTTT,CASSFSINTEAFF
-,-,TRBJ2-3,TRBV27,TGTGCCAGCAGGTTGGGGGCGGTGGGAGGGAGGGGGACTAGCACAGATACGCAGTATTTT,CASRLGAVGGRGTSTDTQYF
-,-,TRBJ1-2,TRBV30,TGTGCCTGGAGTCAGAAAACGAACTATGGCTACACCTTC,CAWSQKTNYGYTF
-,-,TRBJ1-1,TRBV5-8,TGTGCCAGCAGCTTTGGACGGACTATGAACACTGAAGCTTTCTTT,CASSFGRTMNTEAFF
TRBD2,-,TRBJ2-3,TRBV3-1/TRBV3-2,TGTGCCAGCAGCCGTCGACTAGCGGGAGAAGCAGATACGCAGTATTTT,CASSRRLAGEADTQYF
-,-,TRBJ2-1,TRBV12-5,TGTGCTAGTGCCCCCGACAGGTTTAGAGCCAATGAGCAGTTCTTC,CASAPDRFRANEQFF
-,-,TRBJ1-4,TRBV19,TGTGCCAGTAGTATTCATTCGCAGGGGAAGGCTAATGAAAAACTGTTTTTT,CASSIHSQGKANEKLFF
TRBD1,once,TRBJ1-1,TRBV7-9,TGTGCCAGCAGCAAGGGACAGGTGAACACTGAAGCTTTCTTT,CASSKGQVNTEAFF
TRBD2,-,TRBJ2-7,TRBV5-1,TGCGCCAGCAGCTTGGCTTCGGGGGGCTACGAGCAGTACTTC,CASSLASGGYEQYF
-,many,TRBJ2-2,TRBV27,TGTGCCAGCAGTTTATTCATAGCCGGGGAGCTGTTTTTT,CASSLFIAGELFF
TRBD2,-,TRBJ2-3,TRBV5-6,TGTGCCAGCAGCTTTTACGGGGGGGCGGATGGGACAGATACGCAGTATTTT,CASSFYGGADGTDTQYF
-,-,TRBJ1-2,TRBV28,TGTGCCAGCAGTTTATTCGTCGGGGGGAGGTCGTTTTATGGCTACACCTTC,CASSLFVGGRSFYGYTF
TRBD2,-,TRBJ2-1,TRBV6-5,TGTGCCAGCAGGACCGGGACTAGATTCACTGAGCAGTTCTTC,CASRTGTRFTEQFF
-,-,TRBJ2-6,TRBV5-1,TGCGCCAGCAGTAGAAGCCTCTCTGGGGCCAACGTCCTGACTTTC,CASSRSLSGANVLTF
-,-,TRBJ1-2,TRBV7-2,TGTGCCAGCAGCTTAGCGCCGGGGAACGGGGGCTATGGCTACACCTTC,CASSLAPGNGGYGYTF
-,-,TRBJ1-2,TRBV5-6,TGTGCCAGCAGGTACGACACCTCTAACTATGGCTACACCTTC,CASRYDTSNYGYTF
-,-,TRBJ2-7,TRBV20-1,TGCAGTGCTAGTGCTGGACAGGAGCAGTACTTC,CSASAGQEQYF
TRBD2,-,TRBJ2-5,TRBV28,TGTGCCAGCAGTTTAGCGGGAGCTCCTGAGACCCAGTACTTC,CASSLAGAPETQYF
TRBD1,few,TRBJ2-7,TRBV28,TGTGCCAGCAGCACCGGGACAGGGGGACTCTACGAGCAGTACTTC,CASSTGTGGLYEQYF
-,few,TRBJ2-5,TRBV29-1,TGCAGCGTTGAAGATATGGACTATATTGGGGAGACCCAGTACTTC,CSVEDMDYIGETQYF
TRBD1,-,TRBJ1-2,TRBV2,TGTGCCAGCGCTAGACAGGGACACTACACCTTC,CASARQGHYTF
TRBD1,-,TRBJ2-7,TRBV5-1,TGCGCCAGCAGCTTGACGCTCCGGGACAGTAGCTCCTACGAGCAGTACTTC,CASSLTLRDSSSYEQYF
-,-,TRBJ1-1,TRBV5-6,TGTGCCAGCAGCTTGGCGGGGGAGGTGTGGAACACTGAAGCTTTCTTT,CASSLAGEVWNTEAFF
-,-,TRBJ1-2,TRBV13,TGTGCCAGCAGCCAACCCGATACAGCCTCCTATGGCTACACCTTC,CASSQPDTASYGYTF
TRBD2,-,TRBJ2-1,TRBV5-1,TGCGCCAGCAGGACCGGGACTACGGGGTATGAGCAGTTCTTC,CASRTGTTGYEQFF
-,-,TRBJ1-2,TRBV3-1/TRBV3-2,TGTGCCAGCAGCGGTAGAACAGGGATACTTAACTATGGCTACACCTTC,CASSGRTGILNYGYTF
TRBD1,-,TRBJ1-2,TRBV28,TGTGCCAGCAGTTTCTCCGAGACAGGGGCGGACTATGGCTACACCTTC,CASSFSETGADYGYTF
-,-,TRBJ1-4,TRBV18,TGTGCCAGCTCACCACCGGGTGCAGCGAATGAAAAACTGTTTTTT,CASSPPGAANEKLFF
TRBD1,-,TRBJ1-2,TRBV9,TGTGCCAGCAGCGCCCATGACAGGGTTTGGGATGGCTACACCTTC,CASSAHDRVWDGYTF
-,-,TRBJ1-4,TRBV4-1,TGCGCCAGCAGCCAAGATAGGGGTACGGTCGGTGAAAAACTGTTTTTT,CASSQDRGTVGEKLFF